This note documents a single T cell receptor (beta chain) sequence. Its antigen is currently unknown. The data were taken from a study of early stage breast cancer tumors. Study-level information: Around 9.8-fold was the mean read coverage per sample.

This table comes from immunoSEQ multiplex PCR, and its TCRdb copy is limited to in-frame clones, with some not included. The data show approximately 5,000 clones, roughly 64% seen once. General study findings and limits: Tumors had approximately 2.4-fold higher T cell density than normal breast.

Sequencing input: breast tumor tissue. The TCR was taken from a person aged 45-60 years with breast cancer.

The CDR3 loop reads CASGVDSSYNEQFF. The CDR3 nucleotides read TGTGCCAGCGGTGTTGACAGCTCCTACAATGAGCAGTTCTTC. The J gene is TRBJ2-1, the V gene TRBV11-3; a weak D match, TRBD1 (5 bases). The V end was cut by 8 bases, the J end by 0 bases, with 11 bases between. CDR3 length equals 14 residues. Germline lookup yields CDR1 SGHNT and CDR2 YENEEA. Complete variable domain (other parts from reference TRBV11-3 and TRBJ2-1): EAGVVQSPRYKIIEKKQPVAFWCNPISGHNTLYWYLQNLGQGPELLIRYENEEAVDDSQLPKDRFSAERLKGVDSTLKIQPAELGDSAVYLCASGVDSSYNEQFFGPGTRLTVL.